The 23 T cell receptor beta chains presented below share a single source sample, sequenced in a study of blood T cell repertoires in COVID-19. The assay was immunoSEQ multiplex PCR, and TCRdb's table has in-frame clones only and misses some. The table records under 200,000 clones, 88% of them present only once. The sample taken for sequencing was peripheral blood. The receptors were sampled from a man aged 70-80 years with active or convalescent COVID-19.

This chain connects TRBV3-1 (or the pseudogene TRBV3-2) to TRBJ1-3, with TRBD1 matching 7 bases. V gave up 1 base and J gave up 2 bases; unmatched junction bases: 8. The CDR3 has 17 amino acids. Germline V lookup: CDR1 LGHDT, CDR2 YNNKEL (reference sequence). CDR3: CASSQVRQGLAGNTIYF. CDR3 bases: TGTGCCAGCAGCCAAGTACGACAGGGTTTGGCTGGAAACACCATATATTTT.

The chain employs TRBV28 and TRBJ2-1; weak D call: TRBD2 (5 bases). V was shortened by 4 bases and J by 0 bases, with 22 bases between the two germline ends. The CDR3 totals 19 residues. Per germline, CDR1 MDHEN and CDR2 SYDVKM. The chain's CDR3 is CASSSLALLASSSYNEQFF. The CDR3 DNA follows: TGTGCCAGCAGTTCCCTAGCCCTCCTGGCAAGTAGCTCCTACAATGAGCAGTTCTTC.

The table lists this clone with a count of one. V is TRBV2 and J is TRBJ1-2, with 9 bases aligning to TRBD1. Losses at the gene ends were 6 bases for V and 2 bases for J; bases not matched to a gene: 4. The germline CDR1 and CDR2 sequences are SNHLY and FYNNEI. This CDR3 is 14 amino acids long. This CDR3 is CASSLQGANYGYTF. The CDR3 DNA reads as TGTGCCAGCAGCCTACAGGGGGCCAACTATGGCTACACCTTC.

V and J are TRBV4-3 and TRBJ2-7; tentative D call: TRBD2 (6 bases). Germline V gene data show CDR1 as LGHNA and CDR2 as YSLEER. The CDR3 runs 16 residues. Trimming stripped 3 bases from V and 5 bases from J, with 20 bases between. The DNA of the CDR3 is TGCGCCAGCAGCCACCCCCCCCCAGCGGGCCCGGACGAGCAGTACTTC. The encoded protein is CASSHPPPAGPDEQYF.

V is TRBV6-2 or TRBV6-3 and J is TRBJ1-4, with D unresolved. V shed 2 bases and J shed 0 bases, with 7 bases lying between them. This CDR3 has 15 residues. CDR1 and CDR2 from the germline V gene are MNHEY and SVGEGT. For the CDR3, the DNA is TGTGCCAGCAGTTACGACATTGCAACTAATGAAAAACTGTTTTTT. Translating gives CASSYDIATNEKLFF.

The rearrangement links TRBV10-3 to TRBJ2-3; TRBD2 is a possible D gene (10 bases). CDR3 length: 21 residues. The germline V gene encodes CDR1 ENHRY and CDR2 SYGVKD. The V end was cut by 6 bases, the J end by 5 bases, with 36 bases between. The CDR3, as DNA: TGTGCCATCAGAGCAGCCCCGGGACAGGGTGTTAGCGGGGGGAAGGTAGATACGCAGTATTTT. Protein: CAIRAAPGQGVSGGKVDTQYF.

J is TRBJ2-7 and V is TRBV6-5; 9 bases match TRBD1. The CDR3 extends over 15 amino acids. The V and J ends lost 5 bases and 3 bases, in that order; junction bases with no gene match: 8. Germline lookup yields CDR1 MNHEY and CDR2 SVGAGI. This CDR3 reads CASSLWDRDGYEQYF. The DNA for the CDR3 is TGTGCCAGCAGTCTTTGGGACAGGGACGGCTACGAGCAGTACTTC.

The CDR3: CASSYSVGVGQPQHF. Written as DNA, the CDR3 is TGTGCCAGCAGTTACTCGGTCGGGGTTGGGCAGCCCCAGCATTTT. The chain carries TRBV6-2 or TRBV6-3 and TRBJ1-5, with unresolved D. Germline CDR1 MNHEY, CDR2 SVGEGT. There are 15 residues in the CDR3. V dropped 0 bases and J dropped 7 bases, with 13 bases sitting between them.

The chain recombines TRBV29-1 with TRBJ2-7; 13 positions match TRBD2. Trimming at V came to 6 bases and at J to 4 bases, leaving 15 bases not matched to a gene. This CDR3 has 17 residues. Germline V CDR1 and CDR2: SQVTM, ANQGSEA. The CDR3 region has the DNA TGCAGCGTGGCAAGAGGGACTAGCGGGGAGGATGGGTACGAGCAGTACTTC. It codes for CSVARGTSGEDGYEQYF.

This clone was observed once. The chain has TRBV3-1 (or the pseudogene TRBV3-2) and TRBJ2-7; D is uncertain. This CDR3 has 14 residues. Per the germline V gene, CDR1 is LGHDT and CDR2 is YNNKEL (reference sequence). V was clipped by 1 base and J by 2 bases, with 9 bases between them. This chain's CDR3 is CASSQGGSTYEQYF. The CDR3 DNA follows: TGTGCCAGCAGCCAAGGAGGCTCAACCTACGAGCAGTACTTC.

The table lists this clone with a few counts. This rearrangement joins TRBV5-1 to TRBJ1-4; TRBD1 aligns across 12 bases. V shed 10 bases, J shed 3 bases, and the junction held 10 bases outside the gene matches. The CDR3 covers 16 residues. Germline CDR1 reads SGHRS; CDR2 reads YFSETQ. CDR3 residues: CASQQGQGAANEKLFF. For the CDR3, the DNA is TGCGCCTCCCAACAGGGACAGGGGGCAGCTAATGAAAAACTGTTTTTT.

The J gene is TRBJ1-1, the V gene TRBV2; TRBD1 agrees at 8 bases. With V trimmed by 6 bases and J by 4 bases, 10 bases remained unmatched. The CDR3 extends over 15 amino acids. Germline values: CDR1 SNHLY, CDR2 FYNNEI. The CDR3 here is CASSTSQGAGTEAFF. The DNA for the CDR3 is TGTGCCAGCAGCACCAGCCAGGGGGCGGGCACTGAAGCTTTCTTT.

This sequence joins TRBV28 and TRBJ2-7, with D perhaps matching TRBD1 (7 bases). The CDR3 runs 14 residues. Trimming pared 3 bases from V and 3 bases from J, leaving 12 bases between. Germline assignment: CDR1 MDHEN and CDR2 SYDVKM. DNA of the CDR3: TGTGCCAGCAGTTTCCCAGGGGGGTTCTACGAGCAGTACTTC. Its translation: CASSFPGGFYEQYF.

This clone was seen only a few times. J is TRBJ1-2 and V is TRBV6-6; D is perhaps TRBD1 (6 bases). The V gene lost 6 bases and the J gene lost 8 bases, with 19 bases spanning the gap. This CDR3 is 14 amino acids long. Germline CDR1 and CDR2: MNHNY and SVGAGI (reference sequence). CDR3 sequence reads: CASSFEVRGPGYTF. In DNA, the CDR3 is TGTGCCAGCAGCTTCGAAGTCAGGGGTCCCGGCTACACCTTC.

The table lists this clone with a count of one. The chain joins TRBV7-2 to TRBJ2-1; weak D call: TRBD2 (5 bases). The CDR3 consists of 12 residues. Trimming took off 2 bases at V and 9 bases at J, with 8 bases between the two ends. Germline V gives CDR1 SGHTA, CDR2 FQGNSA. DNA for the CDR3: TGTGCCAGCAGCTTATACGCGGGTGAGCAGTTCTTC. Translation: CASSLYAGEQFF. Combining the CDR3 with reference TRBV7-2 and TRBJ2-1 gives the whole variable domain GAGVSQSPSNKVTEKGKDVELRCDPISGHTALYWYRQSLGQGLEFLIYFQGNSAPDKSGLPSDRFSAERTGGSVSTLTIQRTQQEDSAVYLCASSLYAGEQFFGPGTRLTVL.

The chain combines TRBV19 with TRBJ1-1; maybe TRBD1 (6 bases). The germline V and J ends were trimmed by 6 bases and 1 base, with 12 bases remaining between them. This CDR3 contains 14 residues. Germline CDR1 and CDR2: LNHDA and SQIVND (reference sequence). This chain's CDR3 is CASRSVGGNTEAFF. CDR3 nucleotide sequence: TGTGCCAGTAGATCCGTAGGGGGGAACACTGAAGCTTTCTTT.

The rearrangement links TRBV19 to TRBJ2-7; D is perhaps TRBD2 (6 bases). The ends were cut back, 3 bases at V and 5 bases at J, with 14 bases in the middle. Germline CDR1 reads LNHDA; CDR2 reads SQIVND (reference sequence). The CDR3 is made up of 14 amino acids. CDR3 region: CASSMGGVGHEQYF. CDR3 sequence (DNA): TGTGCCAGTAGTATGGGGGGAGTGGGCCACGAGCAGTACTTC.

V usage is TRBV7-2 and J usage is TRBJ1-6; 8 bases map to TRBD1. The CDR3 is made up of 15 amino acids. Germline CDR1 SGHTA, CDR2 FQGNSA. The J segment lost 8 bases and the V segment lost 7 bases, leaving 10 bases of the junction unmatched. The CDR3, as DNA: TGTGCCAGCAATCCCGGGGACAGGTGGGATTCACCCCTCCACTTT. Protein product: CASNPGDRWDSPLHF.

V and J are TRBV28 and TRBJ2-1; 7 bases agree with TRBD1. Trimming cost V 2 bases and J 3 bases; bases outside gene matches: 4. This CDR3 contains 15 residues. Germline CDR1 reads MDHEN; CDR2 reads SYDVKM. The CDR3 loop reads CASSLHGTVYNEQFF. The DNA for the CDR3 is TGTGCCAGCAGTTTACACGGGACAGTCTACAATGAGCAGTTCTTC.

The rearrangement links TRBV24-1 to TRBJ2-3; 11 positions match TRBD2. The CDR3 is made up of 20 amino acids. With V trimmed by 5 bases and J by 0 bases, 15 bases remained unmatched. The germline CDR1 and CDR2 sequences are KGHDR and SFDVKD. For the CDR3, the DNA is TGTGCCACCAGTGGCCCCTCCGGGACTAGCGGAGTTACTAGCACAGATACGCAGTATTTT. Protein sequence: CATSGPSGTSGVTSTDTQYF.

Concerning this clone: The sample holds other DNA sequences that translate to the same CDR3. CDR3 DNA: TGTGCCAGCAGTTTCGGCAATCAGCCCCAGCATTTT. As protein: CASSFGNQPQHF. The chain links TRBV28 to TRBJ1-5; D gene uncertain. This CDR3 has 12 amino acids. Trimming removed 3 bases from V and 2 bases from J, with 2 bases in between. Germline assignment: CDR1 MDHEN and CDR2 SYDVKM. Together with reference TRBV28 and TRBJ1-5, the CDR3 gives the full variable domain: DVKVTQSSRYLVKRTGEKVFLECVQDMDHENMFWYRQDPGLGLRLIYFSYDVKMKEKGDIPEGYSVSREKKERFSLILESASTNQTSMYLCASSFGNQPQHFGDGTRLSIL.

This rearrangement joins TRBV30 to TRBJ2-3; D might be TRBD2 (7 bases). Germline V CDR1 and CDR2: GTSNPN, SVGIG (reference sequence). The CDR3 length is 14 residues. Trimming removed 3 bases from V and 10 bases from J, with 20 bases in between. The CDR3 DNA sequence: TGTGCCTGGAGAACTTTGGGGGGGCTGAGGGCGCAGTATTTT. Protein product: CAWRTLGGLRAQYF.

The chain has TRBV29-1 and TRBJ2-1, with a possible D match to TRBD2 (5 bases). Trimming shortened V by 4 bases and J by 4 bases, and 8 bases separated the two germline ends. Germline loops: CDR1 SQVTM, CDR2 ANQGSEA. The CDR3 extends over 12 amino acids. The CDR3 region has the DNA TGCAGCGTTGGAGGGCAATACAATGAGCAGTTCTTC. This sequence encodes CSVGGQYNEQFF.